The clone carrying this T cell receptor (beta chain) has just one count. Its antigen is as yet unknown. Assay: immunoSEQ multiplex PCR; the TCRdb copy retains only in-frame clones and omits some. This sample has around 120,000 clones, with 86% found just once. Trimming left V 5 bases short and J 4 bases short, with 14 bases between. CDR1 is MGHRA and CDR2 is YSYEKL in the germline V gene. The length of the CDR3 is 14 residues. The data belong to a study of T cell responses to AZD1222 COVID-19 vaccine. Study-level results: Females made up more of the donors, who were largely white British, and clonal diversity may have come out too low.

This sequence joins TRBV4-1 and TRBJ1-1; D uncertain. The source was peripheral blood, collected 28 days after the second AZD1222 dose. The clonotype comes from an adult who received the AZD1222 COVID-19 vaccine. The CDR3 coding sequence is TGCGCCAGCAGCTCCCGTTTTGAGTTCACTGAAGCTTTCTTT. Translation: CASSSRFEFTEAFF.